The clone carrying this T cell receptor beta chain was seen many times. What it recognizes is unknown. This entry belongs to a study of regulatory T cells in long-lasting Graves disease. Whole-study results and caveats: Comparison showed that persistent patients shared more public clonotypes (around 3,000) than new patients (966).

Trimming at V came to 3 bases and at J to 7 bases, leaving 11 bases not matched to a gene. Germline V lookup: CDR1 SGHRS, CDR2 YFSETQ. The CDR3 spans 16 residues. Assembly of TCR beta libraries relied on iRepertoire HTBI primers together with Arm-PCR of CDR3 regions. TCRdb fed the multiplex PCR reads into MiXCR, producing one record per CDR3 protein. The sample records about 610,000 distinct CDR3 sequences, 15% to 20% being singletons. The time point is: newly diagnosed GD, antithyroid drugs for less than 3 months. PBMC RNA served as the TCR library source. This same sample was also taken into another study, of T cells in Graves' hyperthyroidism and ophthalmopathy. As that study records: Hyperthyroidism of Graves' type that showed no ophthalmopathy progression within 18 months was stable.

The TCR originated in a man younger than 35 with Graves disease. Sequences were derived from peripheral blood mononuclear cells (PBMCs), sampled at new diagnosis, from a patient treated with antithyroid drugs. The chain has TRBV5-1 and TRBJ2-1; 9 positions agree with TRBD2. DNA of the CDR3: TGCGCCAGCAGCTCGAGGACTAGCGAGAATACAAATGAGCAGTTCTTC. It specifies CASSSRTSENTNEQFF.